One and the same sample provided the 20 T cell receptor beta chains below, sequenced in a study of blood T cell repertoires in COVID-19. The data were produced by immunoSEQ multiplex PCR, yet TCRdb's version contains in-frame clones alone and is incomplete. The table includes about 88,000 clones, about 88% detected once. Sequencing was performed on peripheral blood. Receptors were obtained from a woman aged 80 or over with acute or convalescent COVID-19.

The CDR3 here is CASSQVVASGSAGANVLTF. Here the CDR3 DNA reads TGCGCCAGCAGCCAAGTGGTGGCTAGCGGGAGTGCCGGGGCCAACGTCCTGACTTTC. The chain combines TRBV4-3 with TRBJ2-6; 10 nucleotides match TRBD2. The CDR3 contains 19 residues. V dropped 1 base and J dropped 4; count of bases not matched to a gene: 10. Germline values: CDR1 LGHNA, CDR2 YSLEER.

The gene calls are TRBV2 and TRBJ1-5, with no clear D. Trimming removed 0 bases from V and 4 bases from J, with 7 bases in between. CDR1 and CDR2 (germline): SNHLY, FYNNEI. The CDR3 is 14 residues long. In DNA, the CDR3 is TGTGCCAGCAGTGAAGCTGCGGTTAATCAGCCCCAGCATTTT. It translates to CASSEAAVNQPQHF.

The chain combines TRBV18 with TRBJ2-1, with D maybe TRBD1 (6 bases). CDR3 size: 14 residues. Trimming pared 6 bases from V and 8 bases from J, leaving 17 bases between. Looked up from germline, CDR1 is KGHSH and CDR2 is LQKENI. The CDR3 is CASSQDSFRDEQFF. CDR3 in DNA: TGTGCCAGCTCGCAGGACAGTTTTCGCGATGAGCAGTTCTTC.

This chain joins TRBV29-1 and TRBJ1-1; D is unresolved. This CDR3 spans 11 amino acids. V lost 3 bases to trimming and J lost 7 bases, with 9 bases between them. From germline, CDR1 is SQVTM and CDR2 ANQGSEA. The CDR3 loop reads CSVEYVREAFF. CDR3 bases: TGCAGCGTTGAGTATGTGCGTGAAGCTTTCTTT.

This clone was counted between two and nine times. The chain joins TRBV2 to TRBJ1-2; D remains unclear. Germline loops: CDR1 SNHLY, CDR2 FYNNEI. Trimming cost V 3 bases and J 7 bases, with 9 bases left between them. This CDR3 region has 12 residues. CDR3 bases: TGTGCCAGCAGTGACGCCGGTTCTGGCTACACCTTC. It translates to CASSDAGSGYTF.

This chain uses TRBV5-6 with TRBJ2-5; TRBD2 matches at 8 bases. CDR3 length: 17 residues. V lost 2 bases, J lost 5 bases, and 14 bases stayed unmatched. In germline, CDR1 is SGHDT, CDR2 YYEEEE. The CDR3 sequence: CASSLTLLAGGFETQYF. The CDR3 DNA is TGTGCCAGCAGCTTAACGCTACTGGCGGGAGGTTTTGAGACCCAGTACTTC.

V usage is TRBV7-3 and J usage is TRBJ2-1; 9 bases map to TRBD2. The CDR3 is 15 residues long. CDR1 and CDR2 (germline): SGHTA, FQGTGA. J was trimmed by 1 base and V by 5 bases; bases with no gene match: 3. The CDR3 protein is CASSPLAGSYNEQFF. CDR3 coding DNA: TGTGCCAGCAGCCCCCTAGCGGGGTCCTACAATGAGCAGTTCTTC.

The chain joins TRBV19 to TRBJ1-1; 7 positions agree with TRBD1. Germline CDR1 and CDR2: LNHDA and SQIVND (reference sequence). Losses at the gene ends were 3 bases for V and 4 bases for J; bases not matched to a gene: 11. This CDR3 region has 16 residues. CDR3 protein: CASSMGTASSGTEAFF. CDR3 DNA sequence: TGTGCCAGTAGTATGGGGACAGCCTCGAGCGGCACTGAAGCTTTCTTT.

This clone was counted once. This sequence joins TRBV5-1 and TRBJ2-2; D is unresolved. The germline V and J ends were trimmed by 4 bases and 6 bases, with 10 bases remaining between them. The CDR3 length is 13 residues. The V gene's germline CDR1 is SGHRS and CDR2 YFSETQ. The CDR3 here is CASSPIPPGELFF. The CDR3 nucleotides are TGCGCCAGCAGCCCCATCCCCCCCGGGGAGCTGTTTTTT.

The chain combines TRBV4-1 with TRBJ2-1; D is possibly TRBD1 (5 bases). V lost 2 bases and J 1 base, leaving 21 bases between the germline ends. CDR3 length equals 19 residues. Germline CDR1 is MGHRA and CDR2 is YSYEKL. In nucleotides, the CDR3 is TGCGCCAGCAGCCAAACCACAGAGACAGTTCTTCCATCCTACAATGAGCAGTTCTTC. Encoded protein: CASSQTTETVLPSYNEQFF.

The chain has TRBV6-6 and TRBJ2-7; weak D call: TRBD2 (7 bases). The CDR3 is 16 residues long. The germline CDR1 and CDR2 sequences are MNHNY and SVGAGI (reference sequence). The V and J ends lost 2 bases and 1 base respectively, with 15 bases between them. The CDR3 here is CASSYPTGRGSYEQYF. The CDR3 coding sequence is TGTGCCAGCAGTTACCCTACAGGGCGGGGGTCCTACGAGCAGTACTTC.

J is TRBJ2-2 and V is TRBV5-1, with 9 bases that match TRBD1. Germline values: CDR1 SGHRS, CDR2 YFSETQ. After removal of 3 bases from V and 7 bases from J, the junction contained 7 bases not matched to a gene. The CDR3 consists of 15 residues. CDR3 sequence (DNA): TGCGCCAGCAGCTCGATACAGGGGGCCGGCGGGGAGCTGTTTTTT. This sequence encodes CASSSIQGAGGELFF.

The CDR3 is CATSEGTGPYGYTF. CDR3 DNA sequence: TGTGCCACCAGTGAAGGGACAGGACCATATGGCTACACCTTC. The chain carries TRBV24-1 and TRBJ1-2; 8 bases are a match to TRBD1. The CDR3 has 14 amino acids. Losses at the gene ends were 4 bases for V and 5 bases for J; bases not matched to a gene: 5. Germline CDR1 is KGHDR and CDR2 is SFDVKD.

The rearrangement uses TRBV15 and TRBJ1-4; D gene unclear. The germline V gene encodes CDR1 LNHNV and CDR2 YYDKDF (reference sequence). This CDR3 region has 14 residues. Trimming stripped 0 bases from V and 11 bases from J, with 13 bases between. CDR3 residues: CATSRERRGEKLFF. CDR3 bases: TGTGCCACCAGCAGAGAGCGGCGTGGGGAGAAACTGTTTTTT.

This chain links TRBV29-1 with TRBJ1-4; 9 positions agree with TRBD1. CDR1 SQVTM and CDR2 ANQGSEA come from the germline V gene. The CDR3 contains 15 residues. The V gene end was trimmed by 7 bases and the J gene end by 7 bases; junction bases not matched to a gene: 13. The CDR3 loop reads CSATGGRGRREKLFF. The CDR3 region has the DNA TGCAGCGCGACAGGGGGGCGGGGACGACGTGAAAAACTGTTTTTT.

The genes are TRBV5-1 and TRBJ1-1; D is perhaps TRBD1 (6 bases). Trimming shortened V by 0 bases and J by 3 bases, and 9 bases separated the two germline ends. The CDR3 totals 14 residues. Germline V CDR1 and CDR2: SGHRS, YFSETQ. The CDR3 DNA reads TGCGCCAGCAGCTTGGCCAGACAGGACACTGAAGCTTTCTTT. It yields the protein CASSLARQDTEAFF.

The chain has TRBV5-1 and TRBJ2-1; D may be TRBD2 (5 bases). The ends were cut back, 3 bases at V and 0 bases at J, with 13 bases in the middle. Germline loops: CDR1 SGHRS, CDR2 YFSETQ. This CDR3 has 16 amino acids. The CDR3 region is CASSSVGGSSYNEQFF. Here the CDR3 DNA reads TGCGCCAGCAGCTCCGTCGGTGGGAGCTCCTACAATGAGCAGTTCTTC.

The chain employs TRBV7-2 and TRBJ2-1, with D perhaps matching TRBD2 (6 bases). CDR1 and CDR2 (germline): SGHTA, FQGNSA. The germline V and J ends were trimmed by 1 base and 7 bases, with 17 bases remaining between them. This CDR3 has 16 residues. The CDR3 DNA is TGTGCCAGCAGCTTAGAGGGTACTAGCCGGAGGAATGAGCAGTTCTTC. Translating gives CASSLEGTSRRNEQFF. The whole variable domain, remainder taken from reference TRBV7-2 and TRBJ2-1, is GAGVSQSPSNKVTEKGKDVELRCDPISGHTALYWYRQSLGQGLEFLIYFQGNSAPDKSGLPSDRFSAERTGGSVSTLTIQRTQQEDSAVYLCASSLEGTSRRNEQFFGPGTRLTVL.

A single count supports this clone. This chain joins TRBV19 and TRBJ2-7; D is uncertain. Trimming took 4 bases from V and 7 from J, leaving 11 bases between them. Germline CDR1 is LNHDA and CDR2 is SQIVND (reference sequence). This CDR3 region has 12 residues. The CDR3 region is CASSSLYGEQYF. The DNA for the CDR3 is TGTGCCAGTAGTAGCCTGTACGGGGAGCAGTACTTC.

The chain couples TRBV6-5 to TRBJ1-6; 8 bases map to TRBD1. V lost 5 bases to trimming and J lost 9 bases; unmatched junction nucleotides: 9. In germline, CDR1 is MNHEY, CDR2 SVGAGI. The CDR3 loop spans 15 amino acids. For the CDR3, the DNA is TGTGCCAGCAGTCCGTCGACAGGGGAGAGTTCACCCCTCCACTTT. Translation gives CASSPSTGESSPLHF.